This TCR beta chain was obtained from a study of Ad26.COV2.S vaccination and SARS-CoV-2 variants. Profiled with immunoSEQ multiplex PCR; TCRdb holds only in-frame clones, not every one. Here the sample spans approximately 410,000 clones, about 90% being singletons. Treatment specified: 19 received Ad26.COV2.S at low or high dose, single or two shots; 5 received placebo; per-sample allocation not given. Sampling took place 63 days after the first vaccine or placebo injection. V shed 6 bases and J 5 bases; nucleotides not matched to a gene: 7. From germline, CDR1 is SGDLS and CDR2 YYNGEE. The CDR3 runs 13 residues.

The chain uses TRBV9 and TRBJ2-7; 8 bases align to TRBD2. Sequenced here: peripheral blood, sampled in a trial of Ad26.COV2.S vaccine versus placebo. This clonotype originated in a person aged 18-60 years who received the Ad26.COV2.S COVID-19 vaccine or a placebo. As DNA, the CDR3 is TGTGCCAGCACCCGGGGGGGCGGGGACGAGCAGTACTTC. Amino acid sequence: CASTRGGGDEQYF.